Shown below are 25 T cell receptor beta chains from a single sample sequenced in a study of blood T cell repertoires in COVID-19. Repertoires were generated with immunoSEQ multiplex PCR, while TCRdb's copy carries only in-frame clones and drops some. The data contain fewer than 95,000 clones, roughly 90% of them singletons. Sequenced: peripheral blood. These receptors came from a man aged 45-65 years with active or convalescent COVID-19.

The V and J genes are TRBV9 and TRBJ1-2, with D maybe TRBD1 (5 bases). Germline CDR1 reads SGDLS; CDR2 reads YYNGEE. The CDR3 sequence is 14 residues long. The germline V and J ends were trimmed by 4 bases and 7 bases, with 17 bases remaining between them. The DNA for the CDR3 is TGTGCCAGCAGCACAGTACAGGCCTCGGGTGGCTACACCTTC. It specifies CASSTVQASGGYTF.

The table lists this clone with many counts. The CDR3 DNA is TGTGCCAGTAGTGTGGCCGGGACTAGCGGGGCTAGTTACAATGAGCAGTTCTTC. It yields the protein CASSVAGTSGASYNEQFF. The chain couples TRBV19 to TRBJ2-1, with 13 bases matching TRBD2. Germline V CDR1 and CDR2: LNHDA, SQIVND (reference sequence). J was trimmed by 4 bases and V by 5 bases; bases with no gene match: 11. The CDR3 is 18 amino acids.

This clone was counted a few times. The rearrangement uses TRBV29-1 and TRBJ2-7; D may be TRBD1 (6 bases). Trimming took off 1 base at V and 5 bases at J, with 12 bases between the two ends. This CDR3 region has 13 residues. Germline-derived CDR1 and CDR2 are SQVTM and ANQGSEA. CDR3 protein: CSVEGQDDHEQYF. CDR3 coding DNA: TGCAGCGTTGAAGGACAGGACGACCACGAGCAGTACTTC.

This clone was counted a single time. The chain is built from TRBV6-5 and TRBJ1-2; D is undetermined. V lost 8 bases, J lost 0 bases, and 7 bases lay in between. The CDR3 spans 12 residues. Germline V gene lookup returns CDR1 MNHEY and CDR2 SVGAGI. In DNA form, the CDR3 reads TGTGCCAGCCGCCGGGCTAACTATGGCTACACCTTC. Translated: CASRRANYGYTF.

Written as DNA, the CDR3 is TGTGCCAGCAGCCGGGACAATGAGCAGTTCTTC. It is translated as CASSRDNEQFF. The chain employs TRBV6-5 and TRBJ2-1; D call uncertain. CDR1 and CDR2 (germline): MNHEY, SVGAGI. V lost 6 bases, J lost 5 bases, and 5 bases lay in between. The CDR3 runs 11 residues.

The chain has TRBV27 and TRBJ2-4, with D unclear. The germline V gene encodes CDR1 MNHEY and CDR2 SMNVEV (reference sequence). The V end was cut by 1 base, the J end by 0 bases, with 13 bases between. This CDR3 spans 17 amino acids. This CDR3 is CASSLLAPDSAKNIQYF. The CDR3 coding sequence is TGTGCCAGCAGTTTATTGGCCCCTGACTCAGCCAAAAACATTCAGTACTTC.

This clone was counted once. The chain recombines TRBV3-1 (or the pseudogene TRBV3-2) with TRBJ2-1, with TRBD1 as a possible D gene (6 bases). The CDR3 spans 15 residues. Trimming took off 3 bases at V and 0 bases at J, with 9 bases between the two ends. CDR1 is LGHDT, CDR2 YNNKEL, per germline (reference sequence). The CDR3 sequence: CASSHMDSSYNEQFF. CDR3 sequence (DNA): TGTGCCAGCAGCCATATGGACAGCTCCTACAATGAGCAGTTCTTC.

The chain recombines TRBV19 with TRBJ1-5, with 7 bases identical to TRBD1. Germline values: CDR1 LNHDA, CDR2 SQIVND (reference sequence). CDR3 length: 15 amino acids. V lost 10 bases, J lost 0 bases, and 9 bases stayed unmatched. In DNA, the CDR3 is TGTGCCACCAAGGGACAGTACTATAGCAATCAGCCCCAGCATTTT. Translated: CATKGQYYSNQPQHF.

The chain recombines TRBV27 with TRBJ1-4; D is possibly TRBD1 (5 bases). Trimming pared 1 base from V and 3 bases from J, leaving 9 bases between. Germline assignment: CDR1 MNHEY and CDR2 SMNVEV (reference sequence). The length of the CDR3 is 15 residues. The CDR3 sequence is CASSLLGGSNEKLFF. The CDR3 bases are TGTGCCAGCAGTTTATTGGGGGGGTCTAATGAAAAACTGTTTTTT.

The table lists this clone with a count of one. The chain links TRBV30 to TRBJ1-1; D is unclear. The germline V and J ends were trimmed by 4 bases and 3 bases, with 18 bases remaining between them. Germline loops: CDR1 GTSNPN, CDR2 SVGIG (reference sequence). This CDR3 region has 15 residues. The CDR3 here is CAWNDRVGRDTEAFF. The DNA for the CDR3 is TGTGCCTGGAACGATCGGGTGGGGAGGGACACTGAAGCTTTCTTT. Complete variable domain (other parts from reference TRBV30 and TRBJ1-1): SQTIHQWPATLVQPVGSPLSLECTVEGTSNPNLYWYRQAAGRGLQLLFYSVGIGQISSEVPQNLSASRPQDRQFILSSKKLLLSDSGFYLCAWNDRVGRDTEAFFGQGTRLTVV.

The chain uses TRBV5-1 and TRBJ2-5; the match to TRBD1 covers 7 bases. Germline V gives CDR1 SGHRS, CDR2 YFSETQ. V gave up 4 bases and J gave up 2 bases; unmatched junction bases: 5. The CDR3 extends over 14 amino acids. CDR3 DNA sequence: TGCGCCAGCAGCGTGGACAGGAGACAAGAGACCCAGTACTTC. It encodes CASSVDRRQETQYF.

The gene calls are TRBV7-2 and TRBJ2-5, with D unclear. Trimming removed 1 base at V and 7 bases at J, with 10 bases between. CDR3 size: 13 residues. From germline, CDR1 is SGHTA and CDR2 FQGNSA. CDR3 nucleotide sequence: TGTGCCAGCAGCTTAGTGGCCCGAGGGACCCAGTACTTC. It codes for CASSLVARGTQYF.

V is TRBV19 and J is TRBJ2-3; TRBD2 aligns across 11 bases. Germline CDR1 and CDR2: LNHDA and SQIVND (reference sequence). Unmatched junction bases numbered 11, after V lost 7 bases and J lost 2 bases. The CDR3 has 17 amino acids. CDR3 in DNA: TGTGCCAGTACCCCACGGCCTAGCGGGGGGCTCACAGATACGCAGTATTTT. Translation: CASTPRPSGGLTDTQYF.

V gene TRBV5-1 combines with J gene TRBJ1-2; D is unresolved. The germline gives CDR1 SGHRS, CDR2 YFSETQ. CDR3 length equals 14 residues. Trimming cost V 0 bases and J 2 bases, with 8 bases left between them. The CDR3: CASSLGTVNYGYTF. The CDR3, as DNA: TGCGCCAGCAGCTTGGGAACGGTAAACTATGGCTACACCTTC.

The V and J genes are TRBV15 and TRBJ2-2, with 9 nucleotides matching TRBD1. The V gene's germline CDR1 is LNHNV and CDR2 YYDKDF (reference sequence). This CDR3 spans 16 amino acids. Trimming cost V 3 bases and J 0 bases; bases outside gene matches: 2. This chain's CDR3 is CATSSWTGANTGELFF. In nucleotides, the CDR3 is TGTGCCACCAGCAGCTGGACAGGGGCGAACACCGGGGAGCTGTTTTTT.

V is TRBV7-2 and J is TRBJ2-7; 8 bases are a match to TRBD2. Germline CDR1 reads SGHTA; CDR2 reads FQGNSA. The CDR3 has 15 amino acids. The J segment lost 5 bases and the V segment lost 4 bases, leaving 10 bases of the junction unmatched. The CDR3 protein is CASSSKAGDWNEQYF. The CDR3 nucleotides are TGTGCCAGCAGCTCCAAAGCGGGAGATTGGAACGAGCAGTACTTC.

This clone was observed a handful of times. The CDR3 sequence is CASRLSTDTQYF. As DNA, the CDR3 is TGTGCCAGCAGATTAAGCACAGATACGCAGTATTTT. This chain joins TRBV2 and TRBJ2-3; the D is unclear. The CDR3 has 12 amino acids. The V end was cut by 6 bases, the J end by 0 bases, with 4 bases between. Germline CDR1 and CDR2: SNHLY and FYNNEI.

This clone showed up just once. The chain combines TRBV11-3 with TRBJ2-2; 7 bases agree with TRBD1. The V segment lost 3 bases and the J segment 4 bases; nucleotides outside the gene matches: 11. CDR3 size: 17 residues. Per germline, CDR1 SGHNT and CDR2 YENEEA. The CDR3, as DNA: TGTGCCAGCAGCTTGGGGACGACAGGGTCGGGCACCGGGGAGCTGTTTTTT. This sequence encodes CASSLGTTGSGTGELFF. The full variable domain, in which reference TRBV11-3 and TRBJ2-2 provide the parts outside the CDR3, is EAGVVQSPRYKIIEKKQPVAFWCNPISGHNTLYWYLQNLGQGPELLIRYENEEAVDDSQLPKDRFSAERLKGVDSTLKIQPAELGDSAVYLCASSLGTTGSGTGELFFGEGSRLTVL.

This chain uses TRBV14 with TRBJ2-1, with D perhaps matching TRBD2 (6 bases). Germline V gene lookup returns CDR1 SGHDN and CDR2 FVKESK. Deletions cut 4 bases from V and 6 bases from J, with 13 bases between. The CDR3 contains 14 residues. CDR3 protein: CASSPNLATNEQFF. The CDR3 DNA is TGTGCCAGCAGCCCTAACCTAGCGACCAATGAGCAGTTCTTC.

The chain couples TRBV19 to TRBJ2-5, with TRBD2 matching over 8 bases. V lost 3 bases to trimming and J lost 4 bases; unmatched junction nucleotides: 7. Germline loops: CDR1 LNHDA, CDR2 SQIVND (reference sequence). The CDR3 is 15 residues long. The CDR3 sequence: CASSIPGGGGETQYF. In nucleotides, the CDR3 is TGTGCCAGTAGTATTCCGGGAGGGGGAGGAGAGACCCAGTACTTC.

A note on this clone: One end of the junction fails to match germline, which may point to a read error. The rearrangement joins TRBV29-1 to TRBJ1-2; maybe TRBD1 (5 bases). The CDR3 length is 11 residues. Germline V gives CDR1 SQVTM, CDR2 ANQGSEA. Here the CDR3 reads CSVQEGLGYTF. CDR3 nucleotides: TGCAGCGTTCAAGAGGGGCTTGGCTACACCTTC.

This chain uses TRBV24-1 with TRBJ1-4; 8 bases map to TRBD1. The CDR3 is 15 residues long. The trim removed 4 bases at V and 3 bases at J, leaving 3 bases unmatched. From germline, CDR1 is KGHDR and CDR2 SFDVKD. Written as DNA, the CDR3 is TGTGCCACCAGTGACGACAGGGGTCCTAATGAAAAACTGTTTTTT. It yields the protein CATSDDRGPNEKLFF.

Only one count was recorded for this clone. The rearrangement links TRBV9 to TRBJ2-3, with 7 nucleotides matching TRBD1. Germline V CDR1 and CDR2: SGDLS, YYNGEE. The CDR3 extends over 13 amino acids. V shed 3 bases and J 5 bases; nucleotides not matched to a gene: 3. In DNA, the CDR3 is TGTGCCAGCAGCGGACAGGGACAAGATACGCAGTATTTT. Translated: CASSGQGQDTQYF.

The chain joins TRBV6-5 to TRBJ1-5; 7 bases agree with TRBD1. After removal of 6 bases from V and 2 bases from J, the junction contained 4 bases not matched to a gene. The CDR3 is made up of 14 amino acids. Germline assignment: CDR1 MNHEY and CDR2 SVGAGI. The DNA for the CDR3 is TGTGCCAGCAGGAAAACAGGGGGCAATCAGCCCCAGCATTTT. Its protein product is CASRKTGGNQPQHF.

The chain uses TRBV7-7 and TRBJ1-1, with D hard to call. This CDR3 spans 14 amino acids. Germline-derived CDR1 and CDR2 are SSHAT and FNYEAQ (reference sequence). Trimming removed 5 bases at V and 6 bases at J, with 16 bases between. The CDR3 protein is CASSPTPGAAEAFF. In DNA, the CDR3 is TGTGCCAGCAGCCCGACCCCGGGTGCTGCTGAAGCTTTCTTT.